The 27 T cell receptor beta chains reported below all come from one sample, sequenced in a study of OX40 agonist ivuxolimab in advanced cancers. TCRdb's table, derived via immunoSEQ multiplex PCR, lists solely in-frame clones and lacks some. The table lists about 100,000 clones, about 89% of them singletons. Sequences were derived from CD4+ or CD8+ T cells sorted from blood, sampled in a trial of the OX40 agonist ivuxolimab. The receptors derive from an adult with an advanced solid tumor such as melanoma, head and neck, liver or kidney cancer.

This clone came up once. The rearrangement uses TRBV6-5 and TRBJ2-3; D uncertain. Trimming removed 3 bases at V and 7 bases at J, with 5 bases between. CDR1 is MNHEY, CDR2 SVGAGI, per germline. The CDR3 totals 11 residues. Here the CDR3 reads CASSYGNTQYF. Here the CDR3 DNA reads TGTGCCAGCAGTTATGGAAATACGCAGTATTTT.

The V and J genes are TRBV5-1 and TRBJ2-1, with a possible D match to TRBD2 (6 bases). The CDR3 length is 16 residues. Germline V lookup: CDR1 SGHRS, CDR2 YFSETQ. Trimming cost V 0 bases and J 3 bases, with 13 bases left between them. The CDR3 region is CASSLEVAEGYNEQFF. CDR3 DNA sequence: TGCGCCAGCAGCTTGGAGGTAGCGGAGGGCTACAATGAGCAGTTCTTC.

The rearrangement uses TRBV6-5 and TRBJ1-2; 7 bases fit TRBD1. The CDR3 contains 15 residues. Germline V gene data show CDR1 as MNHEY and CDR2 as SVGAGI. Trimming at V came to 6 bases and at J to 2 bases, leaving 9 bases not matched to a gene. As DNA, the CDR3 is TGTGCCAGCAGATCCCGACAGGGAACCAACTATGGCTACACCTTC. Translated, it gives CASRSRQGTNYGYTF.

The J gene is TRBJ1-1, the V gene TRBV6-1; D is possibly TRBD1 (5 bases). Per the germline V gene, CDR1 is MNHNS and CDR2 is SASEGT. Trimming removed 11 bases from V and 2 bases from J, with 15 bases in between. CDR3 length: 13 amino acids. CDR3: CASRQTRNTEAFF. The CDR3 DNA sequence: TGTGCCTCCCGACAGACGAGAAACACTGAAGCTTTCTTT.

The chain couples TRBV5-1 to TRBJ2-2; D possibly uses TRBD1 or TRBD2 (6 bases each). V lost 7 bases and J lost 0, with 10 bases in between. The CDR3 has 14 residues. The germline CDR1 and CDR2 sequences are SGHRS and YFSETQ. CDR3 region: CASRGTTNTGELFF. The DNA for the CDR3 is TGCGCCAGCCGGGGGACAACGAACACCGGGGAGCTGTTTTTT.

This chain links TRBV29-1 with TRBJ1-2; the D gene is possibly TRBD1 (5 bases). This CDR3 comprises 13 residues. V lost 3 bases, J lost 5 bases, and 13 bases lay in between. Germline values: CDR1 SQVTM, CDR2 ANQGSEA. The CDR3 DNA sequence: TGCAGCGTTGAGCCGGGACGAAGATATGGCTACACCTTC. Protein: CSVEPGRRYGYTF. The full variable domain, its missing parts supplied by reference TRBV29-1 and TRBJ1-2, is SAVISQKPSRDICQRGTSLTIQCQVDSQVTMMFWYRQQPGQSLTLIATANQGSEATYESGFVIDKFPISRPNLTFSTLTVSNMSPEDSSIYLCSVEPGRRYGYTFGSGTRLTVV.

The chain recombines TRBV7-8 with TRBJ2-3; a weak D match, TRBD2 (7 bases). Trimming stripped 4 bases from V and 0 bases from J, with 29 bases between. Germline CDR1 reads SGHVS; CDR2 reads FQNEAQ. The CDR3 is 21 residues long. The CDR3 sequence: CASSSRVGQLSGAPSTDTQYF. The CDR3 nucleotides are TGTGCCAGCAGCTCCCGGGTGGGACAACTGAGCGGGGCGCCTAGCACAGATACGCAGTATTTT.

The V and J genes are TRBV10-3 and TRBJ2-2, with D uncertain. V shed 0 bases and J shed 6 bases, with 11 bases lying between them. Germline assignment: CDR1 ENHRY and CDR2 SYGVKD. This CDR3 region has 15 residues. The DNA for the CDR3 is TGTGCCATCAGTGAGTCCTCAAATCGGCCCGGGGAGCTGTTTTTT. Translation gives CAISESSNRPGELFF.

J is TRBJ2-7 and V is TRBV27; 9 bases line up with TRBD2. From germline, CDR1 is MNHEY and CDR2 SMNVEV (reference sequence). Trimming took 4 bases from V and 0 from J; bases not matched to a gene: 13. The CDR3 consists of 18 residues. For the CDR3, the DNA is TGTGCCAGCAGTTCCCCGCGGGGGGGGCGGAGGAGCTCCTACGAGCAGTACTTC. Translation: CASSSPRGGRRSSYEQYF.

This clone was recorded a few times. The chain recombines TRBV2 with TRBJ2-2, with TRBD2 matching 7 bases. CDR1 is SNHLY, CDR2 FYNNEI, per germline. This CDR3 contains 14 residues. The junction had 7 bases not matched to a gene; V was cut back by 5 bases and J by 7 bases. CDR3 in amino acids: CASSFGLGYGELFF. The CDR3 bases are TGTGCCAGCAGTTTCGGACTAGGTTACGGGGAGCTGTTTTTT.

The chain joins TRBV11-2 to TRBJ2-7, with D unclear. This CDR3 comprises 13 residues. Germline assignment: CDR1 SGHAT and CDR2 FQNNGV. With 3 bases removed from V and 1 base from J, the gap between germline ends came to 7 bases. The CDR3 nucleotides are TGTGCCAGCAGCTTCCTGGATTCCTACGAGCAGTACTTC. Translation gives CASSFLDSYEQYF.

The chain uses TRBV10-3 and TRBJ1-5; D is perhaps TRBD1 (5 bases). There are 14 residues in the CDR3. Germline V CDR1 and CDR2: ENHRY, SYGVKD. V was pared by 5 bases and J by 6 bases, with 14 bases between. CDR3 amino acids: CAISTAGSIQPQHF. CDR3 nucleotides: TGTGCCATCAGTACAGCAGGGTCGATTCAGCCCCAGCATTTT.

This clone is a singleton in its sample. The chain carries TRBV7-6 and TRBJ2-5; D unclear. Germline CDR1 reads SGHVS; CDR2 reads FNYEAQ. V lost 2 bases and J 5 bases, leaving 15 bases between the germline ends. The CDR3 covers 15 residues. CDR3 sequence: CASSLNRMQRETQYF. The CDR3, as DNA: TGTGCCAGCAGCTTAAATCGGATGCAAAGGGAGACCCAGTACTTC.

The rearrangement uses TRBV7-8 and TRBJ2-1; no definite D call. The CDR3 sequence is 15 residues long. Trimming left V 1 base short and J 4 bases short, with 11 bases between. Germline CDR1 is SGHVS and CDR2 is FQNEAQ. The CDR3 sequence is CASSLGAHLYNEQFF. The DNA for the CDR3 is TGTGCCAGCAGCTTAGGGGCCCACTTGTACAATGAGCAGTTCTTC.

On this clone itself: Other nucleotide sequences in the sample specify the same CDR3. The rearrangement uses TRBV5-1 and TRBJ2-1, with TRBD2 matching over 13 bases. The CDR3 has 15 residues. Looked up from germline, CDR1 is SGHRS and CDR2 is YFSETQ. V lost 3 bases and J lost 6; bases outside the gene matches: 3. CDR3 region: CASSSRTSGGNEQFF. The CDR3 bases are TGCGCCAGCAGCTCACGGACTAGCGGGGGCAATGAGCAGTTCTTC.

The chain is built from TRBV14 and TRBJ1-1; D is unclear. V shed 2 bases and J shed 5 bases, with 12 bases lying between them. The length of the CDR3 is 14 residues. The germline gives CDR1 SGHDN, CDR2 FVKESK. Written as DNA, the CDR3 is TGTGCCAGCAGCCAAAGGATCCGTAGTACTGAAGCTTTCTTT. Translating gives CASSQRIRSTEAFF.

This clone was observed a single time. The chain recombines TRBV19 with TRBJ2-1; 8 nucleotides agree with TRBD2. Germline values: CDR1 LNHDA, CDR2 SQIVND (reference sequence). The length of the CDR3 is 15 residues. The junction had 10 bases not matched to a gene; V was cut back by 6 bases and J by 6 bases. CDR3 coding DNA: TGTGCCAGTAGGCAAGGCGGGAGGAGGGTCAATGAGCAGTTCTTC. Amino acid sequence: CASRQGGRRVNEQFF.

Here the CDR3 reads CASESNYEQYF. The CDR3 DNA sequence: TGTGCCAGCGAATCAAACTACGAGCAGTACTTC. V usage is TRBV28 and J usage is TRBJ2-7; D call uncertain. This CDR3 spans 11 amino acids. V lost 8 bases, J lost 3 bases, and 8 bases lay in between. Germline CDR1 and CDR2: MDHEN and SYDVKM.

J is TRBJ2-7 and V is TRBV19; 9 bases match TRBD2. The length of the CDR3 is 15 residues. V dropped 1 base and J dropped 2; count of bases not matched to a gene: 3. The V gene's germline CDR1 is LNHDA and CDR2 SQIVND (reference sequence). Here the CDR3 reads CASSIVAGAAYEQYF. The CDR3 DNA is TGTGCCAGTAGTATAGTAGCGGGGGCCGCCTACGAGCAGTACTTC.

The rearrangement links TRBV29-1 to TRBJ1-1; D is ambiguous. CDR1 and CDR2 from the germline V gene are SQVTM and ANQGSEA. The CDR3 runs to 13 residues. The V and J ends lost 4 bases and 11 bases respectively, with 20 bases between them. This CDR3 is CSVGPRLTGGAFF. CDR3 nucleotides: TGCAGCGTTGGGCCCAGGTTGACTGGAGGGGCTTTCTTT.

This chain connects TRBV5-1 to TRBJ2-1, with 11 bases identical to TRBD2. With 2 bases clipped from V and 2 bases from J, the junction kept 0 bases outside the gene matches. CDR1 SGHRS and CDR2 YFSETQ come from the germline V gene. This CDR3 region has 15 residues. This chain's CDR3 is CASSLLAGAYNEQFF. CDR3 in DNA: TGCGCCAGCAGCTTACTAGCGGGGGCCTACAATGAGCAGTTCTTC.

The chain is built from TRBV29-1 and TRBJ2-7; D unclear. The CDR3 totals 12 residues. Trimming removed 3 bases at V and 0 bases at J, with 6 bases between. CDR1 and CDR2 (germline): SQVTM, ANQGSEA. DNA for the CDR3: TGCAGCGTTGAGCTGAGCTCCTACGAGCAGTACTTC. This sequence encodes CSVELSSYEQYF.

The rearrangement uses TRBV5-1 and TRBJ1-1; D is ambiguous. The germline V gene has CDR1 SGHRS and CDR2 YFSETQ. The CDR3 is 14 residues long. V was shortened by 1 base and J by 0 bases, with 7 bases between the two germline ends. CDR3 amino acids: CASSLTTMNTEAFF. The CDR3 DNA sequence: TGCGCCAGCAGCTTGACGACAATGAACACTGAAGCTTTCTTT.

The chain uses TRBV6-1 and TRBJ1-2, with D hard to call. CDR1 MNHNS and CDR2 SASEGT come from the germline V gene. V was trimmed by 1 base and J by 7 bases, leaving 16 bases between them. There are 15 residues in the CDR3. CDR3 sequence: CASSEVMRAASGYTF. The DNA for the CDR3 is TGTGCCAGCAGTGAAGTTATGCGGGCAGCGAGTGGCTACACCTTC.

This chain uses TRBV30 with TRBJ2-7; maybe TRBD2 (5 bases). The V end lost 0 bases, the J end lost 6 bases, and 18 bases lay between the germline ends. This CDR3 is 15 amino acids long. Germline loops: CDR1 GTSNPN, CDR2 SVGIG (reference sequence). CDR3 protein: CAWSVGEGWRSEQYF. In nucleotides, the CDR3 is TGTGCCTGGAGTGTAGGTGAGGGATGGAGGAGCGAGCAGTACTTC.

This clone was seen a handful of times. CDR3 sequence: CASSSEGTRSQPQHF. CDR3 in DNA: TGCGCCAGCAGCTCCGAGGGGACAAGGAGTCAGCCCCAGCATTTT. The rearrangement joins TRBV4-1 to TRBJ1-5, with D possibly matching TRBD1 (6 bases). V was clipped by 5 bases and J by 6 bases, with 17 bases between them. Germline V gene lookup returns CDR1 MGHRA and CDR2 YSYEKL. The CDR3 is 15 residues long.

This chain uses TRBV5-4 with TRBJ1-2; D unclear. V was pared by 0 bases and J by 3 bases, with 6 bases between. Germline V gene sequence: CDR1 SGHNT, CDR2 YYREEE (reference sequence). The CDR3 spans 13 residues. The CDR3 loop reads CASSLDAYYGYTF. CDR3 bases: TGTGCCAGCAGCTTGGACGCGTACTATGGCTACACCTTC.